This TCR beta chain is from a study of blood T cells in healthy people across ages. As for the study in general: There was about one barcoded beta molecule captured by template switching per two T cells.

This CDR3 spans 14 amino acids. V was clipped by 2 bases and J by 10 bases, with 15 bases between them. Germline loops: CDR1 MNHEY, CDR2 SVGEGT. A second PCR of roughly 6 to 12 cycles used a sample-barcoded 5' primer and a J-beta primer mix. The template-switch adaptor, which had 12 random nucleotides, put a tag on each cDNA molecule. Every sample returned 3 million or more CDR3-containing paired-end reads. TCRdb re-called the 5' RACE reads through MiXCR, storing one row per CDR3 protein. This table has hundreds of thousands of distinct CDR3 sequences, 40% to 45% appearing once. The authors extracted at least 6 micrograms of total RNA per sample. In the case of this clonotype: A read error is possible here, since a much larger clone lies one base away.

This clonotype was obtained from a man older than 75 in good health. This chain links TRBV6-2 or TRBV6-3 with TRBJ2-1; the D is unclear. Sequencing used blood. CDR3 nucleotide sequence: TGTGCCAGCAGTTACCAACAGATAACCTACGAGCAGTTCTTC. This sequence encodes CASSYQQITYEQFF.